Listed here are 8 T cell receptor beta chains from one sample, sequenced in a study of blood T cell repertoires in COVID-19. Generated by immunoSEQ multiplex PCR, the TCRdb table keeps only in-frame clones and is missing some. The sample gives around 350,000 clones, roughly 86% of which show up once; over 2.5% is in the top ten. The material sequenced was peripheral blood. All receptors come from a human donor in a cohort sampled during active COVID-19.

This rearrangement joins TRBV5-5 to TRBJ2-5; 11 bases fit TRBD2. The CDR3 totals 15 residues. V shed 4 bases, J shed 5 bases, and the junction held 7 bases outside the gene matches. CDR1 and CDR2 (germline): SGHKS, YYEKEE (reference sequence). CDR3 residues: CASSRLAGTEETQYF. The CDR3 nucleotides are TGTGCCAGCAGCCGACTAGCGGGGACGGAGGAGACCCAGTACTTC.

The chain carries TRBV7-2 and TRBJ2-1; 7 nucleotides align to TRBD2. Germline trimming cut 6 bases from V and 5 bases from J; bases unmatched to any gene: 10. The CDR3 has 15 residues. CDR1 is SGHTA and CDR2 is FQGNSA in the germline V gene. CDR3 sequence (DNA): TGTGCCAGCAGTTCCCACGGGGGGAGGAACAATGAGCAGTTCTTC. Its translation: CASSSHGGRNNEQFF.

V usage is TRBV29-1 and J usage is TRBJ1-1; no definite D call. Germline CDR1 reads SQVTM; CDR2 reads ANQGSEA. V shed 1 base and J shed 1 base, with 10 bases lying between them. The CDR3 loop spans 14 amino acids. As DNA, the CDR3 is TGCAGCGTTGAAGTCGGACTAAGGAACACTGAAGCTTTCTTT. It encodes CSVEVGLRNTEAFF. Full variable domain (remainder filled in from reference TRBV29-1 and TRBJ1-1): SAVISQKPSRDICQRGTSLTIQCQVDSQVTMMFWYRQQPGQSLTLIATANQGSEATYESGFVIDKFPISRPNLTFSTLTVSNMSPEDSSIYLCSVEVGLRNTEAFFGQGTRLTVV.

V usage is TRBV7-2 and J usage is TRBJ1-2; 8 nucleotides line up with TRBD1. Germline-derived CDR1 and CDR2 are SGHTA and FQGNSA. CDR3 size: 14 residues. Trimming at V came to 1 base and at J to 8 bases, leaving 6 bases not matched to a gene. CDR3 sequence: CASSLGHGTGGYTF. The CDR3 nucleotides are TGTGCCAGCAGCTTAGGGCACGGGACAGGAGGCTACACCTTC.

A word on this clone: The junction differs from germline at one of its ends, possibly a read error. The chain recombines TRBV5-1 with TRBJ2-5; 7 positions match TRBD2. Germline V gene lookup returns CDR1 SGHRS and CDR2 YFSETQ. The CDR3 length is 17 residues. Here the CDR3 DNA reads TGCGCCAGCAGCTTGGGTGGCGGGAGCCTCGCCCAAGAGTCCCAGTACTTC. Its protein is CASSLGGGSLAQESQYF.

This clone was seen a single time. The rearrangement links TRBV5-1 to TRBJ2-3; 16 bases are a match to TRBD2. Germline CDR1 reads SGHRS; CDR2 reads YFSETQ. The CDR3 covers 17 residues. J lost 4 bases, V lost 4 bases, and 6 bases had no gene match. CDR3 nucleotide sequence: TGCGCCAGCAGCATGGGACTAGCGGGGGGGCCGGCAGATACGCAGTATTTT. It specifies CASSMGLAGGPADTQYF.

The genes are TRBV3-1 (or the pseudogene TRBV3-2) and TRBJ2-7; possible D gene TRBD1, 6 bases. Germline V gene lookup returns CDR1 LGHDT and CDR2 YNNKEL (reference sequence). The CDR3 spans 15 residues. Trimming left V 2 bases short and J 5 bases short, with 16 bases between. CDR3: CASSQSDRSWNEQYF. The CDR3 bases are TGTGCCAGCAGCCAATCAGACAGGTCTTGGAACGAGCAGTACTTC.

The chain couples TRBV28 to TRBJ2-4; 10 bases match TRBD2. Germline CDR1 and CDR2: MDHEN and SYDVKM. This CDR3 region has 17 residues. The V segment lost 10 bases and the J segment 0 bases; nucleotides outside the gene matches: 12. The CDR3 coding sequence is TGTGCCACGGGACTAGCGTGGGGTGGCGGAGCCAAAAACATTCAGTACTTC. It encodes CATGLAWGGGAKNIQYF.